This T cell receptor (beta chain) stems from a study of identical twins. Study-wide results and limits: Fewer insertions were carried by abundant cord blood beta clonotypes, but none was seen in memory repertoires.

Germline V lookup: CDR1 SGHRS, CDR2 YFSETQ. The CDR3 extends over 13 amino acids. V shed 7 bases and J shed 4 bases, with 14 bases lying between them. Unique molecular identifiers were present on the cDNA, and a universal primer site came from template switching. TCRdb re-called the 5' RACE reads through MiXCR, storing one row per CDR3 protein. This table has just under 650,000 distinct CDR3 sequences, 7.1% appearing once. This clonotype was picked up many times. Its matching antigen is unknown. The data also belong to a second study, concerning yellow fever vaccine responses in identical twins.

The chain is built from TRBV5-1 and TRBJ2-5; D is possibly TRBD1 (7 bases). This clonotype was sampled from a woman between 18 and 30 years old in good health. The sequencing input was PBMCs. For the CDR3, the DNA is TGCGCCAGCCAATCAGGGGGGAGAGAGACCCAGTACTTC. Protein product: CASQSGGRETQYF.